Below are 5 T cell receptor beta chains sequenced from a single sample in a study of CD8 T cells in Susac syndrome. The authors reverse transcribed about 0.5 to 1 ug RNA with random hexamers. TCRdb re-derived calls from the immunoSEQ multiplex PCR reads in MiXCR, one entry per CDR3 protein. Of approximately 94,000 distinct CDR3 sequences detected, nearly 97% appear once; the ten largest clones hold 0.3%. The sample was CD8+ T cells from PBMCs. Source of these receptors: a human donor with Susac syndrome.

This chain joins TRBV12-3 or TRBV12-4 and TRBJ1-2, with 8 positions matching TRBD1. The junction had 6 bases not matched to a gene; V was cut back by 6 bases and J by 3 bases. CDR3 length equals 14 residues. CDR3 region: CASSDGQGHYGYTF. CDR3 DNA: TGTGCCAGCAGCGATGGACAGGGACACTATGGCTACACCTTC.

The chain carries TRBV3-1 and TRBJ2-7; D unresolved. Germline V gene lookup returns CDR1 LGHDT and CDR2 YNNKEL (reference sequence). This CDR3 has 12 amino acids. Trimming removed 5 bases from V and 6 bases from J, with 11 bases in between. This chain's CDR3 is CASSDETGEQYF. The CDR3 DNA sequence: TGTGCCAGCAGCGACGAGACCGGCGAGCAGTACTTC.

V and J are TRBV4-1 and TRBJ2-3; maybe TRBD2 (6 bases). Trimming pared 1 base from V and 2 bases from J, leaving 13 bases between. The germline CDR1 and CDR2 sequences are MGHRA and YSYEKL. This CDR3 region has 16 residues. CDR3 DNA: TGCGCCAGCAGCCAAGCAGGACTAATAGTCACAGATACGCAGTATTTT. Its protein product is CASSQAGLIVTDTQYF.

The chain is built from TRBV5-1 and TRBJ2-5; 9 nucleotides line up with TRBD1. J lost 5 bases, V lost 5 bases, and 13 bases had no gene match. The CDR3 is made up of 16 amino acids. Germline loops: CDR1 SGHRS, CDR2 YFSETQ. For the CDR3, the DNA is TGCGCCAGCAGACACGACAGGGGGAAGGATGCGGAGACCCAGTACTTC. It yields the protein CASRHDRGKDAETQYF.

This CDR3 reads CASSLGDRGLETQYF. In DNA, the CDR3 is TGTGCCAGCAGTTTGGGGGACAGGGGGCTTGAGACCCAGTACTTC. This rearrangement joins TRBV28 to TRBJ2-5, with 12 bases identical to TRBD1. This CDR3 is built from 15 residues. Trimming took 3 bases from V and 5 from J; bases not matched to a gene: 4. The V gene's germline CDR1 is MDHEN and CDR2 SYDVKM. Drawing the rest from reference TRBV28 and TRBJ2-5, the complete variable domain is DVKVTQSSRYLVKRTGEKVFLECVQDMDHENMFWYRQDPGLGLRLIYFSYDVKMKEKGDIPEGYSVSREKKERFSLILESASTNQTSMYLCASSLGDRGLETQYFGPGTRLLVL.